This T cell receptor (beta chain) was recovered during a study of beta chain features in type 1 diabetes. In the study overall: Age and gender were similar between patients and healthy donors, as were cell yields. Sorted cells from all samples, numbering fewer than 120,000,000, were examined. General study findings and limits: The naive, central memory and Treg TCRB repertoires showed an apparent similarity that was greater among patients than among healthy donors. Shortening of TCRB CDR3s, moderate but significant, appeared in all four CD4+ subsets of Type 1 diabetes patients.

The J segment lost 10 bases and the V segment lost 3 bases, leaving 6 bases of the junction unmatched. The germline CDR1 and CDR2 sequences are SEHNR and FQNEAQ (reference sequence). The CDR3 consists of 15 residues. The single heparinised draw taken from each donor contained approximately 120 mL of blood on average. Expressed TCRB transcripts were sequenced after all isolated RNA was converted to cDNA. Measured with immunoSEQ multiplex PCR; TCRdb has only the in-frame clones, and not every one. The sample lists roughly 730,000 clones; over 10% were seen once. The sample holds a few counts of this clone. Its antigen is unknown.

The gene calls are TRBV7-9 and TRBJ2-1; 13 positions agree with TRBD2. This clonotype was obtained from a man younger than 35 with type 1 diabetes. The sequencing input was naive CD4+ T cells from blood. The CDR3 loop reads CASSFGTSGVHEQFF. The CDR3 nucleotides read TGTGCCAGCAGCTTTGGGACTAGCGGGGTACACGAGCAGTTCTTC.